This TCR beta chain is from a study of control samples from healthy donors and cancer patients. This CDR3 region has 16 residues. Germline values: CDR1 SGHRS, CDR2 YFSETQ. V lost 0 bases to trimming and J lost 5 bases, with 17 bases between them. Only in-frame clones appear in the TCRdb table, and some are missing; sequencing was by immunoSEQ multiplex PCR. The sample holds 100,000 to 150,000 clones; 80% to 95% are singletons and the top ten take around 2.5%. Sequenced: blood. This clonotype was sampled from a man aged 18 to 29 in good health. The chain carries TRBV5-1 and TRBJ1-1; D uncertain. This chain's CDR3 is CASSLGGLGRWTEAFF. The CDR3 DNA sequence: TGCGCCAGCAGCTTGGGTGGTTTAGGGCGTTGGACTGAAGCTTTCTTT.